These 9 T cell receptor beta chains originate from one sample sequenced in a study of blood T cell repertoires in COVID-19. The assay was immunoSEQ multiplex PCR, and TCRdb's table has in-frame clones only and misses some. The sample has approximately 110,000 clones; around four fifths are singletons. Material for sequencing was peripheral blood. The receptor source for this set is a woman in her seventies with acute or convalescent COVID-19.

The V call is TRBV30, the J call TRBJ2-1; 14 nucleotides agree with TRBD2. The CDR3 loop spans 13 amino acids. The ends lost 2 bases at V and 15 bases at J; junction bases unmatched: 6. Germline loops: CDR1 GTSNPN, CDR2 SVGIG (reference sequence). The CDR3 DNA is TGTGCCTGGAGTTTGGGGACTAGCGGGAGCCTGTTCTTC. Translated: CAWSLGTSGSLFF.

This clone turned up a few times. This chain connects TRBV7-2 to TRBJ2-3; D perhaps matches TRBD2 (5 bases). The V end was cut by 2 bases, the J end by 8 bases, with 14 bases between. The CDR3 is 14 amino acids. In germline, CDR1 is SGHTA, CDR2 FQGNSA. DNA for the CDR3: TGTGCCAGCAGCTTATTGGTCCCACGGGGTACGCAGTATTTT. Amino acid sequence: CASSLLVPRGTQYF. Based on the CDR3 plus reference TRBV7-2 and TRBJ2-3, the full variable domain is GAGVSQSPSNKVTEKGKDVELRCDPISGHTALYWYRQSLGQGLEFLIYFQGNSAPDKSGLPSDRFSAERTGGSVSTLTIQRTQQEDSAVYLCASSLLVPRGTQYFGPGTRLTVL.

The chain joins TRBV13 to TRBJ2-2; tentatively, D is TRBD2 (9 bases). The CDR3 length is 19 residues. Looked up from germline, CDR1 is PRHDT and CDR2 is FYEKMQ (reference sequence). Trimming took 8 bases from V and 0 from J, leaving 25 bases between them. The CDR3 protein is CASLQGATLAGANTGELFF. The DNA for the CDR3 is TGTGCCAGCTTGCAGGGGGCGACACTAGCGGGCGCGAACACCGGGGAGCTGTTTTTT.

The CDR3 loop reads CSASFDRVYGYTF. The CDR3 nucleotides are TGCAGTGCTAGTTTTGACAGGGTGTATGGCTACACCTTC. The rearrangement links TRBV20-1 to TRBJ1-2, with 7 bases fitting TRBD1. The ends lost 3 bases at V and 5 bases at J; junction bases unmatched: 6. The germline gives CDR1 DFQATT, CDR2 SNEGSKA (reference sequence). This CDR3 has 13 residues.

The genes are TRBV7-9 and TRBJ2-3; TRBD2 is a possible D gene (6 bases). Per the germline V gene, CDR1 is SEHNR and CDR2 is FQNEAQ (reference sequence). The CDR3 runs 15 residues. The V gene lost 1 base and the J gene lost 1 base, with 9 bases spanning the gap. The DNA for the CDR3 is TGTGCCAGCAGCTTAGAACTAGCCCGCACAGATACGCAGTATTTT. It encodes CASSLELARTDTQYF.

V gene TRBV27 combines with J gene TRBJ2-1; tentatively, D is TRBD2 (7 bases). The V end lost 2 bases, the J end lost 0 bases, and 11 bases lay between the germline ends. In germline, CDR1 is MNHEY, CDR2 SMNVEV (reference sequence). The CDR3 totals 16 residues. The CDR3 sequence: CASSLMRGGSYNEQFF. In DNA, the CDR3 is TGTGCCAGCAGTTTAATGAGGGGGGGCTCCTACAATGAGCAGTTCTTC.

This clone was observed a few times. V and J are TRBV6-5 and TRBJ1-1, with TRBD1 matching 8 bases. Looked up from germline, CDR1 is MNHEY and CDR2 is SVGAGI. The length of the CDR3 is 14 residues. V trimming: 7 bases; J trimming: 9 bases; junction bases outside the gene matches: 13. The CDR3 DNA follows: TGTGCCAGCACACGGTCCGCCGGGACAGGTAAAGCTTTCTTT. Its translation: CASTRSAGTGKAFF.

V gene TRBV5-1 combines with J gene TRBJ1-2; D is ambiguous. The CDR3 is made up of 15 amino acids. Germline loops: CDR1 SGHRS, CDR2 YFSETQ. V was cut by 0 bases and J by 2 bases, with 11 bases left in between. This CDR3 reads CASSLGGVANYGYTF. CDR3 sequence (DNA): TGCGCCAGCAGCTTGGGTGGGGTAGCGAACTATGGCTACACCTTC.

The gene calls are TRBV21-1 and TRBJ2-7; TRBD2 is the table's D call, not checked against the DNA. TRBV21-1 is classified as a pseudogene. The CDR3 sequence is 16 residues long. CDR3: CASSSGRVRISYEQYF. In DNA form, the CDR3 reads TGTGCCAGCAGCAGTGGGAGGGTGCGGATCTCCTACGAGCAGTACTTC.